This T cell receptor (beta chain) was recovered during a study of Graves' ophthalmopathy and Graves' hyperthyroidism. Transcripts of RNA were the source for amplifying TCR beta CDR3 regions. HTBI primers primed a first-round RT-PCR, and a second-round multiplex PCR followed. A single record per CDR3 protein comes from TCRdb applying MiXCR to the multiplex PCR reads. Of under 250,000 distinct CDR3 sequences listed, around a fifth were seen once; the top ten hold approximately 39%. Germline CDR1 ENHRY, CDR2 SYGVKD. This CDR3 contains 14 residues. V lost 0 bases, J lost 3 bases, and 8 bases lay in between. The table lists this clonotype with many counts.

V usage is TRBV10-3 and J usage is TRBJ2-5; D possibly matches TRBD1 or TRBD2 (5 bases each). This TCR derives from a woman aged 45-60 years with Graves' ophthalmopathy. Sequenced input: peripheral blood. Here the CDR3 DNA reads TGTGCCATCAGTGAGTCCGGGACCAAAGAGACCCAGTACTTC. Translated, it gives CAISESGTKETQYF.